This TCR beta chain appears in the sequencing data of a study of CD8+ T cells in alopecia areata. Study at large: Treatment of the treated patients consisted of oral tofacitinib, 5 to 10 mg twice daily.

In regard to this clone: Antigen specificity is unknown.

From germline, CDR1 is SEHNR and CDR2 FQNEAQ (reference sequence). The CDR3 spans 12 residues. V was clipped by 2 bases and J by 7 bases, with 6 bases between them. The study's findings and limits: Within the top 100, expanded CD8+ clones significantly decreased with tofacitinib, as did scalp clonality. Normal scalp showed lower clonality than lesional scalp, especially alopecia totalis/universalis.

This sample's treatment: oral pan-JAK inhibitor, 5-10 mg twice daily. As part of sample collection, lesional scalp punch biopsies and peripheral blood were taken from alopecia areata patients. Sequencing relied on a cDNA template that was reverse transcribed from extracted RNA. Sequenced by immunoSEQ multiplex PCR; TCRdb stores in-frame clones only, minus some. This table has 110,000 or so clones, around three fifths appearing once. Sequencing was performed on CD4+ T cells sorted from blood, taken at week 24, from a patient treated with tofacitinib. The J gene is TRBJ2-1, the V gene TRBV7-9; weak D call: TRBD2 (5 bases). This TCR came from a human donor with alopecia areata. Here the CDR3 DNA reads TGTGCCAGCAGCTTAAAGCGGAATGAGCAGTTCTTC. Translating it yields CASSLKRNEQFF.